A single sample is the source of the 22 T cell receptor beta chains below, sequenced in a study of cytomegalovirus exposure and HLA in healthy donors. Sequenced by immunoSEQ multiplex PCR; TCRdb stores in-frame clones only, minus some. The top ten clones hold roughly 5.8% of a sample with fewer than 200,000 clones, about 86% of them seen once. The sequenced sample consisted of PBMCs. Receptors originate from a woman in her twenties or thirties in good health and CMV-seronegative.

The rearrangement joins TRBV15 to TRBJ2-7, with D maybe TRBD2 (8 bases). The length of the CDR3 is 15 residues. Per germline, CDR1 LNHNV and CDR2 YYDKDF (reference sequence). V was trimmed by 0 bases and J by 7 bases, leaving 16 bases between them. The CDR3 bases are TGTGCCACCAGCAGAGATCGGGAGGGGGCGGGAGAGCAGTACTTC. Its protein is CATSRDREGAGEQYF.

The rearrangement joins TRBV11-1 to TRBJ2-7; D is possibly TRBD1 (6 bases). The CDR3 consists of 15 residues. Trimming cost V 3 bases and J 2 bases, with 14 bases left between them. Germline values: CDR1 SGHAT, CDR2 FQDESV (reference sequence). CDR3: CASSLAGQPTYEQYF. The CDR3, as DNA: TGTGCCAGCAGCTTGGCAGGACAGCCGACCTACGAGCAGTACTTC. Together with reference TRBV11-1 and TRBJ2-7, the CDR3 gives the full variable domain: EAEVAQSPRYKITEKSQAVAFWCDPISGHATLYWYRQILGQGPELLVQFQDESVVDDSQLPKDRFSAERLKGVDSTLKIQPAELGDSAMYLCASSLAGQPTYEQYFGPGTRLTVT.

This chain uses TRBV6-5 with TRBJ2-2; 8 nucleotides align to TRBD1. CDR3 length: 15 residues. Germline V CDR1 and CDR2: MNHEY, SVGAGI. The V and J ends lost 5 bases and 3 bases, in that order; junction bases with no gene match: 5. CDR3 residues: CASSRDRGDTGELFF. CDR3 in DNA: TGTGCCAGCAGTCGAGACAGGGGCGACACCGGGGAGCTGTTTTTT.

The chain employs TRBV9 and TRBJ2-1; D is tentatively TRBD1 or TRBD2 (6 bases each). Germline assignment: CDR1 SGDLS and CDR2 YYNGEE. This CDR3 comprises 15 residues. V was pared by 3 bases and J by 7 bases, with 17 bases between. CDR3 sequence: CASSARRGSMNEQFF. DNA for the CDR3: TGTGCCAGCAGCGCGCGGAGGGGGTCCATGAATGAGCAGTTCTTC.

This chain connects TRBV9 to TRBJ2-3; perhaps TRBD1 as D (5 bases). V was clipped by 4 bases and J by 1 base, with 16 bases between them. Germline-derived CDR1 and CDR2 are SGDLS and YYNGEE. There are 16 residues in the CDR3. Here the CDR3 DNA reads TGTGCCAGCAGCCCCCAGGTTAGGGGCCGCACAGATACGCAGTATTTT. It specifies CASSPQVRGRTDTQYF.

The V gene is TRBV27, the J gene TRBJ2-7, with TRBD1 as a possible D gene (5 bases). CDR1 and CDR2 from the germline V gene are MNHEY and SMNVEV (reference sequence). CDR3 length: 14 amino acids. Trimming took off 7 bases at V and 9 bases at J, with 22 bases between the two ends. The CDR3 loop is CASMSGQDGYGQYF. The CDR3 bases are TGTGCCAGCATGAGTGGACAAGATGGGTATGGGCAGTACTTC.

The rearrangement uses TRBV5-1 and TRBJ1-1; TRBD1 aligns across 7 bases. The CDR3 is 16 residues long. Germline V gene sequence: CDR1 SGHRS, CDR2 YFSETQ. With V trimmed by 0 bases and J by 2 bases, 7 bases remained unmatched. CDR3 residues: CASSLDPQGTNTEAFF. In DNA form, the CDR3 reads TGCGCCAGCAGCTTGGACCCACAGGGGACCAACACTGAAGCTTTCTTT. Looking up the rest from reference TRBV5-1 and TRBJ1-1 gives the full variable domain: KAGVTQTPRYLIKTRGQQVTLSCSPISGHRSVSWYQQTPGQGLQFLFEYFSETQRNKGNFPGRFSGRQFSNSRSEMNVSTLELGDSALYLCASSLDPQGTNTEAFFGQGTRLTVV.

The chain links TRBV4-3 to TRBJ1-2; possibly TRBD1 for D (5 bases). The V and J ends lost 0 bases and 4 bases respectively, with 12 bases between them. This CDR3 region has 15 residues. Germline V gene sequence: CDR1 LGHNA, CDR2 YSLEER. The CDR3 nucleotides are TGCGCCAGCAGCCAAGATTCGGGGGATCGCTATGGCTACACCTTC. This sequence encodes CASSQDSGDRYGYTF.

The J gene is TRBJ2-7, the V gene TRBV5-1; D gene ambiguous. Per germline, CDR1 SGHRS and CDR2 YFSETQ. V shed 0 bases and J shed 3 bases, with 10 bases lying between them. The CDR3 spans 14 residues. CDR3 region: CASSLGQTIYEQYF. DNA for the CDR3: TGCGCCAGCAGCTTGGGTCAAACCATCTACGAGCAGTACTTC.

The chain carries TRBV7-2 and TRBJ2-7; tentatively, D is TRBD2 (5 bases). Per germline, CDR1 SGHTA and CDR2 FQGNSA. The CDR3 extends over 13 amino acids. V dropped 5 bases and J dropped 4 bases, with 12 bases sitting between them. CDR3 coding DNA: TGTGCCAGCAGCCTCACTAGTTTATACGAGCAGTACTTC. Its translation: CASSLTSLYEQYF.

CDR3 DNA: TGTGCCAGCAGCGTAGGGATCGGGGATAACTATGGCTACACCTTC. The encoded protein is CASSVGIGDNYGYTF. The chain employs TRBV9 and TRBJ1-2; D is unresolved. Looked up from germline, CDR1 is SGDLS and CDR2 is YYNGEE. The V end lost 0 bases, the J end lost 1 base, and 10 bases lay between the germline ends. The CDR3 extends over 15 amino acids.

The genes are TRBV6-6 and TRBJ2-4, with D perhaps matching TRBD1 (7 bases). The germline V gene has CDR1 MNHNY and CDR2 SVGAGI (reference sequence). CDR3 length: 14 amino acids. Between the trimmed V and J ends, which lost 6 bases and 9 bases, there was a span of 18 bases. The CDR3 DNA follows: TGTGCCAGCAGCCTAGCGCTACAGGGGTCCATTCAGTACTTC. Translation gives CASSLALQGSIQYF.

The V gene is TRBV11-3, the J gene TRBJ2-1; 9 bases are a match to TRBD2. There are 13 residues in the CDR3. V lost 5 bases and J lost 10; bases outside the gene matches: 6. CDR1 and CDR2 (germline): SGHNT, YENEEA. This CDR3 reads CASSPTLAGEQFF. CDR3 nucleotides: TGTGCCAGCAGCCCAACCCTAGCGGGGGAGCAGTTCTTC.

As for this clone: This sample also contains other DNA sequences that code for the same CDR3. The rearrangement links TRBV7-2 to TRBJ2-7; TRBD1 agrees at 11 bases. In germline, CDR1 is SGHTA, CDR2 FQGNSA. The CDR3 length is 14 residues. With 3 bases clipped from V and 3 bases from J, the junction kept 1 base outside the gene matches. For the CDR3, the DNA is TGTGCCAGCAGCTTTGGGACAGGGGGCTACGAGCAGTACTTC. Translating it yields CASSFGTGGYEQYF.

V and J are TRBV7-5 and TRBJ1-2; the DNA was not used to check the table's D call, TRBD1. TRBV7-5 constitutes a pseudogene. The CDR3 covers 17 residues. This chain's CDR3 is CVRSCPDPDRTNYGYTF. The CDR3 bases are TGTGTCAGAAGCTGCCCAGACCCTGACAGAACTAACTATGGCTACACCTTC.

V usage is TRBV27 and J usage is TRBJ2-3; D is undetermined. CDR3 length: 17 amino acids. With 0 bases removed from V and 2 bases from J, the gap between germline ends came to 15 bases. CDR1 MNHEY and CDR2 SMNVEV come from the germline V gene (reference sequence). The DNA for the CDR3 is TGTGCCAGCAGTTTATCGTACGAAACGGCCGCCACAGATACGCAGTATTTT. It specifies CASSLSYETAATDTQYF.

CDR3 in DNA: TGTGCCAGCATCCTCGACAGAGCCCCCACCGGGGAGCTGTTTTTT. This encodes CASILDRAPTGELFF. This chain uses TRBV7-9 with TRBJ2-2; perhaps TRBD1 as D (5 bases). Germline lookup yields CDR1 SEHNR and CDR2 FQNEAQ (reference sequence). V lost 7 bases, J lost 4 bases, and 16 bases lay in between. There are 15 residues in the CDR3.

The rearrangement links TRBV4-1 to TRBJ2-7; possibly TRBD1 for D (6 bases). V was clipped by 2 bases and J by 5 bases, with 13 bases between them. The germline CDR1 and CDR2 sequences are MGHRA and YSYEKL. CDR3 length: 14 amino acids. CDR3 sequence reads: CASSQHTGNNEQYF. In DNA, the CDR3 is TGCGCCAGCAGCCAACATACAGGGAATAACGAGCAGTACTTC.

This chain joins TRBV5-6 and TRBJ1-3; D possibly corresponds to TRBD1 (5 bases). V lost 2 bases and J 0 bases, leaving 15 bases between the germline ends. The CDR3 is 17 residues long. Germline CDR1 SGHDT, CDR2 YYEEEE. The CDR3 DNA follows: TGTGCCAGCAGCTTCCGCCAGGGTCTACGCTCTGGAAACACCATATATTTT. Its protein product is CASSFRQGLRSGNTIYF.

The V gene is TRBV7-8, the J gene TRBJ2-1, with 7 bases lining up with TRBD1. Germline assignment: CDR1 SGHVS and CDR2 FQNEAQ. Germline trimming cut 5 bases from V and 6 bases from J; bases unmatched to any gene: 13. The CDR3 has 16 amino acids. CDR3 coding DNA: TGTGCCAGCAGCACGGGCCCTAGAGGGGGCGGCAATGAGCAGTTCTTC. It is translated as CASSTGPRGGGNEQFF.

The J gene is TRBJ1-3, the V gene TRBV5-1; TRBD1 might be the D (6 bases). V lost 0 bases and J lost 1, with 20 bases in between. From germline, CDR1 is SGHRS and CDR2 YFSETQ. CDR3 size: 19 residues. The CDR3 sequence: CASSLALGGLGTSGNTIYF. The CDR3 DNA follows: TGCGCCAGCAGCTTGGCCCTCGGGGGGCTAGGGACGTCTGGAAACACCATATATTTT.

The V call is TRBV19, the J call TRBJ1-2, with 10 nucleotides matching TRBD1. Germline trimming cut 5 bases from V and 6 bases from J; bases unmatched to any gene: 12. CDR1 LNHDA and CDR2 SQIVND come from the germline V gene (reference sequence). This CDR3 is 16 amino acids long. CDR3: CASSFRFGTGENGYTF. The CDR3 nucleotides are TGTGCCAGTAGTTTCAGATTTGGGACAGGGGAGAATGGCTACACCTTC.